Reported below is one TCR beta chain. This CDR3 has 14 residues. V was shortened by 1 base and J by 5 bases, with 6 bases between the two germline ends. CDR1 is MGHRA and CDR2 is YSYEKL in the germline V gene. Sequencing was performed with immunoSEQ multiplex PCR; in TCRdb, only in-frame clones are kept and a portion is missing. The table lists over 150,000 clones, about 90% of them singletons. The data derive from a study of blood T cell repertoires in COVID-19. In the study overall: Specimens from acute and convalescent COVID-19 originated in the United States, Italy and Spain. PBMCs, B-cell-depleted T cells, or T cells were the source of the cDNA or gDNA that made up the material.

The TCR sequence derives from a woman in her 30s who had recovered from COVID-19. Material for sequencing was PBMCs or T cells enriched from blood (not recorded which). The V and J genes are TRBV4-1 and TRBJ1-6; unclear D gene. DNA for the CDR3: TGCGCCAGCAGCCAAGTTTCAGATAATTCACCCCTCCACTTT. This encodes CASSQVSDNSPLHF.